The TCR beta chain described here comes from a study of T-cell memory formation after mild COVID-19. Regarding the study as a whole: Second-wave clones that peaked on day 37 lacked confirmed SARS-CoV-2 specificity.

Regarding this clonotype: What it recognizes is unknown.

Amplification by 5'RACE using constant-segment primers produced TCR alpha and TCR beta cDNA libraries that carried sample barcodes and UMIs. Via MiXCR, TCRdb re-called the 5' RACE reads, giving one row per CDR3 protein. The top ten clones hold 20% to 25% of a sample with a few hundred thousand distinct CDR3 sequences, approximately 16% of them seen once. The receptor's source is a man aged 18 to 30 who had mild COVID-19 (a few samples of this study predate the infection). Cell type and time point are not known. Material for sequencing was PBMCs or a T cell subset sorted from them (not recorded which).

The DNA for the CDR3 is TGTGCCAGCTCACCAAACAGGGGAGACTACGAGCAGTACTTC. This codes for CASSPNRGDYEQYF. The chain carries TRBV18 and TRBJ2-7; 7 bases match TRBD1. This CDR3 has 14 amino acids. V shed 2 bases and J 3 bases; nucleotides not matched to a gene: 4. Germline loops: CDR1 KGHSH, CDR2 LQKENI.